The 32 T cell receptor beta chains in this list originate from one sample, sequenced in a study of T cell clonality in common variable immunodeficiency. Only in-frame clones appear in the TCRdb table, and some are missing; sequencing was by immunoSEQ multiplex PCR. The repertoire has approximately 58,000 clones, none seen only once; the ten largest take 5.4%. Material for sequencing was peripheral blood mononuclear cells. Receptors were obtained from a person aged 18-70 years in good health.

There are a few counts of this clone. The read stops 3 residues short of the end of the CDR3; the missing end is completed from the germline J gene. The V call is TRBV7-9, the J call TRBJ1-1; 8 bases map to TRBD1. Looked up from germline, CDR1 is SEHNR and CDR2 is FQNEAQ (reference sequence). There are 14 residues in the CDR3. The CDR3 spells CASSLPGGYNEAFF. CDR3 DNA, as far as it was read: TGTGCCAGCAGCTTACCAGGGGGCTACAATGAG.

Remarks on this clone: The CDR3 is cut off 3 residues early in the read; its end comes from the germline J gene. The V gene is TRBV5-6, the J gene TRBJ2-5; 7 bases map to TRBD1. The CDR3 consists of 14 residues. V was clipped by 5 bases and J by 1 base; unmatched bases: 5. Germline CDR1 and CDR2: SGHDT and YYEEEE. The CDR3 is CASSRDSIQETQYF. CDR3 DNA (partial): TGTGCCAGCAGTAGGGACAGCATCCAAGAGACC.

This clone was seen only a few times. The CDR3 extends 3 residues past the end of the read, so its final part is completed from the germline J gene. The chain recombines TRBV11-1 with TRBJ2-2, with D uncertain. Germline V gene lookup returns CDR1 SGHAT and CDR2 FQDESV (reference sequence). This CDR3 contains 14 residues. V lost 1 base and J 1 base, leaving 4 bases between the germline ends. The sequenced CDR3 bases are TGTGCCAGCAGCTTAGGCAGGAACACCGGGGAG. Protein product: CASSLGRNTGE. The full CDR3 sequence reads CASSLGRNTGELFF.

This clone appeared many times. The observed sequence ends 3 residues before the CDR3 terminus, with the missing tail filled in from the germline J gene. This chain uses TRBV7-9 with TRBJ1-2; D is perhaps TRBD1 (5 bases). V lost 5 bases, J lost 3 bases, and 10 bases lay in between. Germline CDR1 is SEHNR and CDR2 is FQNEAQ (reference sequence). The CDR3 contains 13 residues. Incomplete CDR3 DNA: TGTGCCAGCAGCGGCAGGGTCTACTATGGC. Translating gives CASSGRVYYG. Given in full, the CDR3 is CASSGRVYYGYTF.

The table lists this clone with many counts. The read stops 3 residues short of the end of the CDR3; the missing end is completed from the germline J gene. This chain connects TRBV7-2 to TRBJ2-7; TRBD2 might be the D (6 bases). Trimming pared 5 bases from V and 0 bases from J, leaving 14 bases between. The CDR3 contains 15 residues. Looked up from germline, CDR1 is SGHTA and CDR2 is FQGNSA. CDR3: CASSARRGSSYEQYF. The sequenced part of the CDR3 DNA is TGTGCCAGCAGCGCCCGTCGGGGGAGCTCCTACGAG. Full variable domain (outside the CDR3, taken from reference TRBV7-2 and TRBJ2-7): GAGVSQSPSNKVTEKGKDVELRCDPISGHTALYWYRQSLGQGLEFLIYFQGNSAPDKSGLPSDRFSAERTGGSVSTLTIQRTQQEDSAVYLCASSARRGSSYEQYFGPGTRLTVT.

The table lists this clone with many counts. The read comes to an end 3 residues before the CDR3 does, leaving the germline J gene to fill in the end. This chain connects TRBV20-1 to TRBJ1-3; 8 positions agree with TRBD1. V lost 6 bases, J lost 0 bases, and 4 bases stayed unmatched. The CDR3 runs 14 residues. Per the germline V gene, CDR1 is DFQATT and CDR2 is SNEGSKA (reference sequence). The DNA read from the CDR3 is TGCAGTGCCACTGGGACAGGCTCTGGAAACACC. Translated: CSATGTGSGNT. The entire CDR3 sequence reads CSATGTGSGNTIYF.

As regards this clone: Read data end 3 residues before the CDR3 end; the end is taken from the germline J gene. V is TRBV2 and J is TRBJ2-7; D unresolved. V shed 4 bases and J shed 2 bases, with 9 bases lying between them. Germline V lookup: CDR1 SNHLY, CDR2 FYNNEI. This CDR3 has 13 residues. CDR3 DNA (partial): TGTGCCAGCAGTGGGCTGGTCCCCTACGAG. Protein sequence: CASSGLVPYE. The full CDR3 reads CASSGLVPYEQYF.

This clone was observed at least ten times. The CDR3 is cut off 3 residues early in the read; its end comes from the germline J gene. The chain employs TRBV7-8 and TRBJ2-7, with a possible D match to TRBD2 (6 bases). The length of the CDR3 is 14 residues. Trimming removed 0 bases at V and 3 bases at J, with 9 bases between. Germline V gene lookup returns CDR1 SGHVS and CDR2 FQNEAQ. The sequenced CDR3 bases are TGTGCCAGCAGCTTAGCAGCGGGCTTCTACGAG. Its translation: CASSLAAGFYE. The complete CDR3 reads CASSLAAGFYEQYF.

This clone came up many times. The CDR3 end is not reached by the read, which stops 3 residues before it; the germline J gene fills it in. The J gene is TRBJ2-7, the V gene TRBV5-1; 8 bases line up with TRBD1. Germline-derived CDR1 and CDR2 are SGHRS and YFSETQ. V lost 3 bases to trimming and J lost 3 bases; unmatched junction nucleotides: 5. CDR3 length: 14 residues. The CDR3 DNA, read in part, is TGCGCCAGCAGCTCCCTTGACAGGGGCTACGAG. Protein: CASSSLDRGYE. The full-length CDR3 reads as CASSSLDRGYEQYF.

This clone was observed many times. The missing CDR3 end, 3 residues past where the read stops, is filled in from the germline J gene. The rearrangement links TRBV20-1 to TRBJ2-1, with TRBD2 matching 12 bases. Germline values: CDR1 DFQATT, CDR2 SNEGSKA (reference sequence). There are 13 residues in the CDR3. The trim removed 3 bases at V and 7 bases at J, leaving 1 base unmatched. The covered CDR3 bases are TGCAGTGCTAGTCTAGCGGGGGGGAATGAG. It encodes CSASLAGGNE. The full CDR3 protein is CSASLAGGNEQFF.

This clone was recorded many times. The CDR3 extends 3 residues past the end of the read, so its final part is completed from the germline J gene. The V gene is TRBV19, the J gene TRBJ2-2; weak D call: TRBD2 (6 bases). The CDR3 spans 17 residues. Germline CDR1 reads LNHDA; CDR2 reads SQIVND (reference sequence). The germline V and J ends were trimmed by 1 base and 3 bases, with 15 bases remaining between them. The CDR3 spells CASSIARASADTGELFF. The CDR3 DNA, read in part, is TGTGCCAGTAGTATAGCAAGGGCTAGCGCAGACACCGGGGAG.

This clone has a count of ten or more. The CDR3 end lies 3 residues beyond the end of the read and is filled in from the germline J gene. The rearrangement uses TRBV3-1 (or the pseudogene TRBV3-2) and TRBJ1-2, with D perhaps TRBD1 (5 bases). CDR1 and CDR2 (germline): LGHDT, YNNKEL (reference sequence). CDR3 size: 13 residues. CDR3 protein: CASSNRQSEGYTF. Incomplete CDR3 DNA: TGTGCCAGCAGCAACAGACAGTCTGAAGGC.

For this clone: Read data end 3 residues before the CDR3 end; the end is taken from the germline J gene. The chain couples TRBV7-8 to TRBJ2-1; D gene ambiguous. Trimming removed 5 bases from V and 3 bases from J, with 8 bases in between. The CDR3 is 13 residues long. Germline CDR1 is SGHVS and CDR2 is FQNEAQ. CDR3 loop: CASSKGRYNEQFF. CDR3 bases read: TGTGCCAGCAGCAAAGGCCGCTACAATGAG.

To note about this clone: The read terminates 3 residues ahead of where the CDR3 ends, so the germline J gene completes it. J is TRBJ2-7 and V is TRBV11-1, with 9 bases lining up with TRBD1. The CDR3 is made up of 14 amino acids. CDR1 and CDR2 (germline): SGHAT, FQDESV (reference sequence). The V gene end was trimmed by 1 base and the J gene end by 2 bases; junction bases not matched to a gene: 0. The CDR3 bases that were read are TGTGCCAGCAGCTTAGGACAGGGGGCCTACGAG. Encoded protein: CASSLGQGAYE. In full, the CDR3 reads CASSLGQGAYEQYF.

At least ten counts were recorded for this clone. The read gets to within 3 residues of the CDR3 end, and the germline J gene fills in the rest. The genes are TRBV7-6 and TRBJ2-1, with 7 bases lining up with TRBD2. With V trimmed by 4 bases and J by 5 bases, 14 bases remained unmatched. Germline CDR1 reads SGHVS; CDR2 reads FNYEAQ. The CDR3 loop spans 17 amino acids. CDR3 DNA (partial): TGTGCCAGCAGCTCCCCCTGGGGTGGGAGGGGCCACAATGAG. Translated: CASSSPWGGRGHNE. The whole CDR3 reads CASSSPWGGRGHNEQFF.

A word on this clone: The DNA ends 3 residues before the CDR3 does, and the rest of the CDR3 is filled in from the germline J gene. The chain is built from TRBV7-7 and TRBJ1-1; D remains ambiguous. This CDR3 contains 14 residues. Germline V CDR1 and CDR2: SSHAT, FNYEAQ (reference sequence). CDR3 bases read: TGTGCCAGCAGCTCGACTAGCGGGAGTGATACG. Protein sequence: CASSSTSGSDT. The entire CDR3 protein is CASSSTSGSDTAFF.

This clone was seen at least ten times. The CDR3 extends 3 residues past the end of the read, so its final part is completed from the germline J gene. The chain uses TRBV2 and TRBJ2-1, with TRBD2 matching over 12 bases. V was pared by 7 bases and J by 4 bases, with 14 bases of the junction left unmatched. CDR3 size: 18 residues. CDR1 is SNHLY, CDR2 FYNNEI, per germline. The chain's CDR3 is CASKRNRGGLAGYNEQFF. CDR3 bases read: TGTGCCAGCAAGAGGAACAGGGGAGGACTAGCGGGATACAATGAG.

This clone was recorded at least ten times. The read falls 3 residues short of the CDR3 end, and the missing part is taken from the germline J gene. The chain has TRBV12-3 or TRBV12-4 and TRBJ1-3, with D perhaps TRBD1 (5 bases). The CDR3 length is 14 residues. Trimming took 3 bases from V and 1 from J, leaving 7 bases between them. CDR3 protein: CASSLGPSGNTIYF. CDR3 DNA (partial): TGTGCCAGCAGTTTGGGGCCTTCTGGAAACACC.

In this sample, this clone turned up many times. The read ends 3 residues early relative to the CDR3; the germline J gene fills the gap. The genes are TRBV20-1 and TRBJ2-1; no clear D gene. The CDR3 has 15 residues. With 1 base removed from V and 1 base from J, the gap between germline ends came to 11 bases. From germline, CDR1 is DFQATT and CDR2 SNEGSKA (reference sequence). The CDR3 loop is CSARAQRRSYNEQFF. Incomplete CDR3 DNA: TGCAGTGCTAGAGCTCAGAGGCGGTCCTACAATGAG.

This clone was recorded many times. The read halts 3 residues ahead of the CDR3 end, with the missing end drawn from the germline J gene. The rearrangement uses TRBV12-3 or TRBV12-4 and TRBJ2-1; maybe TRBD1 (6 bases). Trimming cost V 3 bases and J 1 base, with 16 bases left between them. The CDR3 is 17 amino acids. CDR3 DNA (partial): TGTGCCAGCAGTTTCGTGGGGGACACCCATTCCTACAATGAG. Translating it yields CASSFVGDTHSYNE. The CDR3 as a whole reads CASSFVGDTHSYNEQFF.

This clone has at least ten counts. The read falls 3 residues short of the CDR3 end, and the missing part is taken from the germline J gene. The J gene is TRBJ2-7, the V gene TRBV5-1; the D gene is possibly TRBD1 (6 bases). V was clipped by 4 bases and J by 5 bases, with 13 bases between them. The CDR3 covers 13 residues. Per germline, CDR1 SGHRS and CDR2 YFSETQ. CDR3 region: CASSATGHHEQYF. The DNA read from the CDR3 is TGCGCCAGCAGCGCGACAGGTCACCACGAG.

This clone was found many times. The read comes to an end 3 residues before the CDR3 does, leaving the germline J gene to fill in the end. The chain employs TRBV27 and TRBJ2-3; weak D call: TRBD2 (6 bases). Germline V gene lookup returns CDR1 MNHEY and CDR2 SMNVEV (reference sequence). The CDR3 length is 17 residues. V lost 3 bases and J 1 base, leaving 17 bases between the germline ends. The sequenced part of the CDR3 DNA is TGTGCCAGCAGTTTCTCGCGGATAGCGGAGGGCACAGATACG. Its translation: CASSFSRIAEGTDT. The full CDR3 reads CASSFSRIAEGTDTQYF.

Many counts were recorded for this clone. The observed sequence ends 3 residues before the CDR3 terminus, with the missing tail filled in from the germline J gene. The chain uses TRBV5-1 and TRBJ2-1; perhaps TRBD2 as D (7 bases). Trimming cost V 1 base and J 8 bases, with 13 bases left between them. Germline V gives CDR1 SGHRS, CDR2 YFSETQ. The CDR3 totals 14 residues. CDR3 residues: CASSLWGGGDEQFF. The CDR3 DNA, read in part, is TGCGCCAGCAGCTTGTGGGGGGGCGGCGATGAG. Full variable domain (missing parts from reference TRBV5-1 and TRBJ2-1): KAGVTQTPRYLIKTRGQQVTLSCSPISGHRSVSWYQQTPGQGLQFLFEYFSETQRNKGNFPGRFSGRQFSNSRSEMNVSTLELGDSALYLCASSLWGGGDEQFFGPGTRLTVL.

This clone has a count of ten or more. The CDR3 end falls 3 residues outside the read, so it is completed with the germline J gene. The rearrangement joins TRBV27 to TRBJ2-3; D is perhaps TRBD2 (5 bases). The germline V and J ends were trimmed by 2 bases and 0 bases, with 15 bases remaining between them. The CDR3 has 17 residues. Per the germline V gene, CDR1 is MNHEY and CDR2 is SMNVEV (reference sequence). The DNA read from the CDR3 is TGTGCCAGCAGTTTAGCGTCCTCTTGGACTAGCACAGATACG. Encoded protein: CASSLASSWTSTDT. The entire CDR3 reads CASSLASSWTSTDTQYF.

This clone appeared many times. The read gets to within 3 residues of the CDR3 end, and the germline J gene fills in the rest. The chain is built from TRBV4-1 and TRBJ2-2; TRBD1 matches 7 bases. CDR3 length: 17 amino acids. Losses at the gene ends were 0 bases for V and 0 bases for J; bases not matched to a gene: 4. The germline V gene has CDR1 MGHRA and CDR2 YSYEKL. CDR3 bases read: TGCGCCAGCAGCCAAGATAGGGGGCTAGCGAACACCGGGGAG. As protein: CASSQDRGLANTGE. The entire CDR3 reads CASSQDRGLANTGELFF.

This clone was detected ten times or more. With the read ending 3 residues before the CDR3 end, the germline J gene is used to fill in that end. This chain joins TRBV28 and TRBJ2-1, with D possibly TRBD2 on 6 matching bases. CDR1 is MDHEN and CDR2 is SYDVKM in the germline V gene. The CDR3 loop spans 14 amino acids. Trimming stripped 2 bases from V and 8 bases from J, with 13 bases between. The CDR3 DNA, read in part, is TGTGCCAGCAGTTTAGTACTAGCTGGTGATGAG. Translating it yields CASSLVLAGDE. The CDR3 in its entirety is CASSLVLAGDEQFF.

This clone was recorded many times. The CDR3 loop is CASSEWETGNSPLHF. CDR3 DNA, as far as it was read: TGTGCCAGCAGTGAATGGGAGACAGGGAATTCACCC. The chain has TRBV6-1 and TRBJ1-6; 7 bases are shared with TRBD1. The read is 3 residues too short to cover the CDR3 end, so that end is filled in from the germline J gene. The CDR3 runs 15 residues. J lost 7 bases, V lost 2 bases, and 5 bases had no gene match. Germline V gives CDR1 MNHNS, CDR2 SASEGT.

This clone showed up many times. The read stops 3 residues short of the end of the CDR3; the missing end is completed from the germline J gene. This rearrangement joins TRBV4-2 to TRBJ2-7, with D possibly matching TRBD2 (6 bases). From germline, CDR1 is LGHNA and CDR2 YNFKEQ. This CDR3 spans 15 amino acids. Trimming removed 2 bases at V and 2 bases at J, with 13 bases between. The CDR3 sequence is CASSQRLGIAYEQYF. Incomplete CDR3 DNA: TGTGCCAGCAGCCAAAGACTAGGAATAGCCTACGAG.

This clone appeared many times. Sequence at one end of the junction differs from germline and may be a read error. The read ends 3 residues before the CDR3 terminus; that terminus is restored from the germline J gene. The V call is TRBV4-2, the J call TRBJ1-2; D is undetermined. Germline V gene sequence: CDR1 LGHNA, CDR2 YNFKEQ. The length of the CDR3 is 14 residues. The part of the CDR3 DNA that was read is TGCGCCAGCAGCCAAAGGCACGCCAGTTATGGC. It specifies CASSQRHASYG. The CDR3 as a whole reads CASSQRHASYGYTF.

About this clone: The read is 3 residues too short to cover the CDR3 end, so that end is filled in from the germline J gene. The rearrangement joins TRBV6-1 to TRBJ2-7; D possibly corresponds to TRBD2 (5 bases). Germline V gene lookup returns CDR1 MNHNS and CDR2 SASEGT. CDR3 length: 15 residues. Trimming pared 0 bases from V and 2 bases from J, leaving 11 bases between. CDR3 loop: CASSEAPRATYEQYF. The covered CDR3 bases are TGTGCCAGCAGTGAAGCGCCGAGGGCCACCTACGAG.

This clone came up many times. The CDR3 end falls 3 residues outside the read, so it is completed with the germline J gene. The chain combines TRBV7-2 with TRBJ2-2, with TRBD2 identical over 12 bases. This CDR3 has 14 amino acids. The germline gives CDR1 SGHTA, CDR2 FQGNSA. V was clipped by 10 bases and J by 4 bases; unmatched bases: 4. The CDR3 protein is CATMGLAGTGELFF. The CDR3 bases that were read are TGTGCCACTATGGGACTAGCGGGCACCGGGGAG.

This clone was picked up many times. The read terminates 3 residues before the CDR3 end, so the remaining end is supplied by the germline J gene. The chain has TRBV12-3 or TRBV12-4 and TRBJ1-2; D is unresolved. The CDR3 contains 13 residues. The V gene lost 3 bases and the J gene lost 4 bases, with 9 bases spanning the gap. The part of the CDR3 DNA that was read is TGTGCCAGCAGTTTCCTTCTTATCTATGGC. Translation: CASSFLLIYG. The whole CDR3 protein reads CASSFLLIYGYTF.